The 13 T cell receptor beta chains below were found in one sample sequenced in a study of human T cells and chemical hapten exposure. One entry per CDR3 protein results from TCRdb running MiXCR on the RACE reads. Here the sample spans some 340,000 distinct CDR3 sequences, around 6.9% being singletons. Stated time point: patch test 1, 2 weeks after DPC sensitization. Regarding treatment: therapeutic diphenylcyclopropenone sensitization with weekly scalp DPC. The input for sequencing was whole blood, taken in connection with sensitization to the hapten diphenylcyclopropenone (DPC). Source of these receptors: a woman between 18 and 29 years old with alopecia areata. Some clones in this sample may be carry-over from other donors' samples.

This clonotype came up a few times. The rearrangement uses TRBV6-6 and TRBJ1-5; no clear D. The CDR3 is made up of 14 amino acids. The germline V gene encodes CDR1 MNHNY and CDR2 SVGAGI (reference sequence). V gave up 2 bases and J gave up 5 bases, with 10 bases separating them. The CDR3 DNA follows: TGTGCCAGCAGTTACGTGTCTTTTGATCAGCCCCAGCATTTT. This sequence encodes CASSYVSFDQPQHF.

This clonotype has at least ten counts. The chain employs TRBV29-1 and TRBJ2-7; 8 bases align to TRBD1. Germline values: CDR1 SQVTM, CDR2 ANQGSEA. The CDR3 is 13 residues long. Trimming removed 3 bases from V and 4 bases from J; junction bases left unmatched: 5. The CDR3 here is CSVEGRGLYEQYF. The DNA of the CDR3 is TGCAGCGTTGAGGGCAGGGGGCTGTACGAGCAGTACTTC.

This clonotype has more than one count but fewer than ten. The rearrangement links TRBV20-1 to TRBJ2-4; D perhaps matches TRBD1 (6 bases). With 5 bases removed from V and 0 bases from J, the gap between germline ends came to 17 bases. CDR1 and CDR2 from the germline V gene are DFQATT and SNEGSKA (reference sequence). CDR3 size: 16 residues. CDR3 in DNA: TGCAGTGCTCTACCGATACAGGGATTAGCCAAAAACATTCAGTACTTC. It specifies CSALPIQGLAKNIQYF.

This chain connects TRBV29-1 to TRBJ1-1; D unresolved. V lost 6 bases to trimming and J lost 11 bases, with 13 bases between them. The germline V gene has CDR1 SQVTM and CDR2 ANQGSEA. The CDR3 is 10 residues long. The CDR3 here is CSVALGAAFF. The CDR3 nucleotides are TGCAGCGTCGCCCTCGGTGCGGCTTTCTTT.

This clonotype was picked up a small number of times. The chain is built from TRBV9 and TRBJ2-2; D is unresolved. The CDR3 extends over 17 amino acids. V was cut by 0 bases and J by 5 bases, with 17 bases left in between. Germline assignment: CDR1 SGDLS and CDR2 YYNGEE. The CDR3, as DNA: TGTGCCAGCAGCGTAGGGGATTTCAGGATAGTAACCGGGGAGCTGTTTTTT. Translation: CASSVGDFRIVTGELFF.

This clonotype appeared a few times. V and J are TRBV28 and TRBJ2-1; 7 bases match TRBD1. Germline V gene lookup returns CDR1 MDHEN and CDR2 SYDVKM. J was trimmed by 0 bases and V by 4 bases; bases with no gene match: 18. The CDR3 contains 20 residues. The CDR3 sequence: CASSSTHRRLGDSSYNEQFF. Written as DNA, the CDR3 is TGTGCCAGCAGTTCTACCCATCGTCGTCTAGGGGACAGCTCCTACAATGAGCAGTTCTTC.

This chain joins TRBV5-1 and TRBJ2-2; 7 bases align to TRBD1. This CDR3 region has 14 residues. CDR1 and CDR2 (germline): SGHRS, YFSETQ. V lost 4 bases, J lost 4 bases, and 4 bases stayed unmatched. This chain's CDR3 is CASSLTGSTGELFF. The CDR3 bases are TGCGCCAGCAGCCTGACAGGGTCCACCGGGGAGCTGTTTTTT.

V is TRBV7-2 and J is TRBJ2-5; D tentatively reads TRBD1 or TRBD2 (5 bases each). V was pared by 3 bases and J by 8 bases, with 13 bases between. The CDR3 loop spans 13 amino acids. Germline values: CDR1 SGHTA, CDR2 FQGNSA. The CDR3 region is CASSFGASNTQYF. CDR3 nucleotide sequence: TGTGCCAGCAGCTTCGGGGCATCAAATACCCAGTACTTC.

This clonotype was seen only a few times. The J gene is TRBJ2-7, the V gene TRBV4-2; tentatively, D is TRBD2 (5 bases). The ends were cut back, 1 base at V and 3 bases at J, with 16 bases in the middle. Germline-derived CDR1 and CDR2 are LGHNA and YNFKEQ. This CDR3 has 16 amino acids. DNA for the CDR3: TGTGCCAGCAGCCAAGTCGGACGAGGGTCGGACTACGAGCAGTACTTC. As protein: CASSQVGRGSDYEQYF.

Only a few counts were recorded for this clonotype. CDR3: CASSAQTLYGYTF. The CDR3 DNA sequence: TGTGCCAGCAGCGCCCAAACCCTCTATGGCTACACCTTC. The chain has TRBV7-6 and TRBJ1-2; D is unresolved. Per the germline V gene, CDR1 is SGHVS and CDR2 is FNYEAQ. The germline V and J ends were trimmed by 5 bases and 4 bases, with 11 bases remaining between them. CDR3 length: 13 residues.

This clonotype was detected many times. The chain joins TRBV6-6 to TRBJ2-5; the D gene is possibly TRBD1 (6 bases). CDR1 and CDR2 (germline): MNHNY, SVGAGI (reference sequence). V shed 10 bases and J shed 2 bases, with 17 bases lying between them. The CDR3 spans 14 residues. CDR3 loop: CATLYRGQQETQYF. The CDR3 coding sequence is TGTGCCACGCTGTACCGAGGACAGCAAGAGACCCAGTACTTC.

This clonotype was recorded at least ten times. The DNA for the CDR3 is TGTGCCAGCAGTTTATGGTACGAGCAGTACTTC. This sequence encodes CASSLWYEQYF. The chain combines TRBV27 with TRBJ2-7; D not certain. Germline V lookup: CDR1 MNHEY, CDR2 SMNVEV (reference sequence). Trimming took 1 base from V and 4 from J, leaving 2 bases between them. This CDR3 has 11 amino acids.

Only a few counts were recorded for this clonotype. This chain uses TRBV12-3 or TRBV12-4 with TRBJ2-7, with 7 bases that match TRBD2. With 4 bases clipped from V and 4 bases from J, the junction kept 4 bases outside the gene matches. The CDR3 consists of 13 residues. The CDR3 protein is CASSSPSGYEQYF. In nucleotides, the CDR3 is TGTGCCAGCAGTTCCCCTAGCGGTTACGAGCAGTACTTC.